This T cell receptor beta chain was recorded in a study of blood T cell repertoires in COVID-19. About the research overall: Researchers got acute and convalescent COVID-19 samples from the United States, Italy and Spain. PBMCs, B-cell-depleted T cells, or T cells provided the cDNA or gDNA that made up the material.

Membership in each cohort depended on participant-reported clinical history. Original analysis: Using reference gene primer amplification, nucleated cell counts were estimated. Data came from immunoSEQ multiplex PCR; TCRdb stores just in-frame clones and leaves some out. V and J calls plus clone size are reproduced from that table; the DNA served to infer D and trimming. The sample lists under 200,000 clones, more than 75% occurring once. CDR3 length: 16 amino acids. The germline gives CDR1 SGHAT, CDR2 FQNNGV. The ends lost 5 bases at V and 7 bases at J; junction bases unmatched: 13. Sequencing was done on a sample of PBMCs or T cells enriched from blood (not recorded which). This clonotype was obtained from a man in his forties or fifties with acute COVID-19. The chain joins TRBV11-2 to TRBJ2-5, with 10 nucleotides matching TRBD2. The CDR3 nucleotides are TGTGCCAGCAGCCAACGCCAACTAGCGGGGCAGGGGACCCAGTACTTC. It codes for CASSQRQLAGQGTQYF.